Below, one TCR beta chain is given with its context. Its antigen is not known. The sample belongs to a study of shared clonotypes between healthy human individuals. General observations from the study: Sequencing depth was expected to affect clonotype sharing among donors.

Splitting of each subset's genomic DNA was done evenly across several immunoSEQ plates. The data were produced by immunoSEQ multiplex PCR, yet TCRdb's version contains in-frame clones alone and is incomplete. The sample yields some 2,100,000 clones, roughly 95% seen once. The clonotype was recovered from a man aged 18 to 29 in good health. The sequenced sample consisted of naive CD4+ T cells sorted from blood. Indicated subset: CD45RA+ positively selected.

The CDR3 DNA is TGTGCCAGCAGGCCAGGGAACACTGAAGCTTTCTTT. Translating gives CASRPGNTEAFF. The chain carries TRBV6-1 and TRBJ1-1; D call uncertain. The CDR3 loop spans 12 amino acids. The V gene lost 6 bases and the J gene lost 1 base, with 6 bases spanning the gap. The germline gives CDR1 MNHNS, CDR2 SASEGT.